Following are 18 T cell receptor beta chains from one sample sequenced in a study of regulatory T cells in long-lasting Graves disease. TCR beta libraries were built with iRepertoire HTBI primers and Arm-PCR of CDR3 regions. TCRdb re-called the multiplex PCR reads with MiXCR, one entry per CDR3 protein. The top ten clones hold around 50% of a sample with 250,000 to 300,000 distinct CDR3 sequences, 22% of them seen once. The time point was: persistent/refractory GD, antithyroid drugs over 5 years with positive TRAb. Making the TCR library involved RNA that had been extracted from PBMCs. This material consisted of peripheral blood mononuclear cells (PBMCs), taken when the disease was refractory, from a patient treated with antithyroid drugs. The receptor set was obtained from a female donor with Graves disease.

The chain couples TRBV7-9 to TRBJ2-5, with 11 bases lining up with TRBD1. The trim removed 7 bases at V and 5 bases at J, leaving 12 bases unmatched. CDR3 length equals 16 residues. Looked up from germline, CDR1 is SEHNR and CDR2 is FQNEAQ (reference sequence). CDR3: CASTPKGQGAWETQYF. DNA of the CDR3: TGTGCCAGCACCCCCAAAGGACAGGGGGCTTGGGAGACCCAGTACTTC.

This clonotype was seen a few times. The V call is TRBV5-1, the J call TRBJ2-5, with D unresolved. The V gene's germline CDR1 is SGHRS and CDR2 YFSETQ. V gave up 2 bases and J gave up 1 base, with 6 bases separating them. The CDR3 covers 13 residues. The CDR3 here is CASSLRTQETQYF. The CDR3 region has the DNA TGCGCCAGCAGCTTACGAACCCAAGAGACCCAGTACTTC.

This clonotype was recorded many times. The rearrangement links TRBV2 to TRBJ2-4; D may be TRBD1 (5 bases). This CDR3 region has 15 residues. Trimming left V 6 bases short and J 2 bases short, with 14 bases between. CDR1 SNHLY and CDR2 FYNNEI come from the germline V gene. Here the CDR3 reads CASRSEGETKNIQYF. The CDR3 region has the DNA TGTGCCAGCAGGTCAGAAGGGGAAACCAAAAACATTCAGTACTTC. Full variable domain (outside the CDR3, taken from reference TRBV2 and TRBJ2-4): EPEVTQTPSHQVTQMGQEVILRCVPISNHLYFYWYRQILGQKVEFLVSFYNNEISEKSEIFDDQFSVERPDGSNFTLKIRSTKLEDSAMYFCASRSEGETKNIQYFGAGTRLSVL.

In this sample, this clonotype turned up many times. This rearrangement joins TRBV28 to TRBJ1-5, with D uncertain. Looked up from germline, CDR1 is MDHEN and CDR2 is SYDVKM. V lost 7 bases, J lost 9 bases, and 10 bases lay in between. The CDR3 runs 11 residues. The CDR3 loop reads CASIREGPQHF. CDR3 nucleotide sequence: TGTGCCAGCATTCGGGAGGGGCCCCAGCATTTT.

In its sample, this clonotype was seen many times. The rearrangement uses TRBV11-2 and TRBJ2-6; D is ambiguous. Germline CDR1 reads SGHAT; CDR2 reads FQNNGV. The CDR3 runs to 15 residues. Trimming shortened V by 2 bases and J by 1 base, and 6 bases separated the two germline ends. CDR3 sequence: CASSLIGSGANVLTF. Here the CDR3 DNA reads TGTGCCAGCAGCTTAATCGGGTCTGGGGCCAACGTCCTGACTTTC.

This clonotype was detected a few times. The chain recombines TRBV7-2 with TRBJ1-6; D unresolved. The V gene lost 3 bases and the J gene lost 5 bases, with 8 bases spanning the gap. The CDR3 spans 14 residues. Germline V CDR1 and CDR2: SGHTA, FQGNSA. CDR3 in DNA: TGTGCCAGCAGCTTGGGCCTCGATAATTCACCCCTCCACTTT. This translates into CASSLGLDNSPLHF.

This chain connects TRBV20-1 to TRBJ2-1, with 7 bases that match TRBD2. Germline loops: CDR1 DFQATT, CDR2 SNEGSKA (reference sequence). The CDR3 covers 17 residues. V dropped 0 bases and J dropped 8; count of bases not matched to a gene: 16. The CDR3 protein is CSARDLEAGVYNDEQFF. CDR3 bases: TGCAGTGCTAGAGATCTGGAGGCGGGAGTTTACAATGATGAGCAGTTCTTC.

This clonotype appeared many times. DNA of the CDR3: TGTGCCAGCAGTGAAGCGCTGGGGGACGAGCAGTACTTC. Amino acid sequence: CASSEALGDEQYF. The chain joins TRBV2 to TRBJ2-7, with D perhaps given as TRBD1 or TRBD2 (5 bases each). Trimming shortened V by 0 bases and J by 5 bases, and 8 bases separated the two germline ends. The CDR3 totals 13 residues. From germline, CDR1 is SNHLY and CDR2 FYNNEI.

The chain is built from TRBV28 and TRBJ2-7; 7 positions agree with TRBD1. CDR1 is MDHEN, CDR2 SYDVKM, per germline. V was clipped by 2 bases and J by 2 bases; unmatched bases: 3. This CDR3 spans 14 amino acids. CDR3 amino acids: CASSLEGAAYEQYF. CDR3 nucleotide sequence: TGTGCCAGCAGTTTAGAGGGGGCCGCCTACGAGCAGTACTTC. Using reference TRBV28 and TRBJ2-7 for the parts outside the CDR3, the full variable domain is DVKVTQSSRYLVKRTGEKVFLECVQDMDHENMFWYRQDPGLGLRLIYFSYDVKMKEKGDIPEGYSVSREKKERFSLILESASTNQTSMYLCASSLEGAAYEQYFGPGTRLTVT.

The table lists this clonotype with many counts. The rearrangement links TRBV6-1 to TRBJ2-6; unclear D gene. Germline values: CDR1 MNHNS, CDR2 SASEGT. This CDR3 has 18 residues. V lost 2 bases and J 0 bases, leaving 14 bases between the germline ends. This CDR3 reads CASSERQHDISGANVLTF. For the CDR3, the DNA is TGTGCCAGCAGTGAAAGGCAGCACGATATCTCTGGGGCCAACGTCCTGACTTTC.

A note on this clonotype: It is likely a read error, because the conserved phenylalanine at the end of the CDR3 is missing. V usage is TRBV20-1 and J usage is TRBJ2-5, with D perhaps TRBD2 (6 bases). V was cut by 5 bases and J by 5 bases, with 18 bases left in between. The CDR3 loop spans 14 amino acids. Germline values: CDR1 DFQATT, CDR2 SNEGSKA (reference sequence). The CDR3 here is CSARYTGVRETQYS. CDR3 coding DNA: TGCAGTGCTCGATATACGGGGGTCAGGGAGACCCAGTACTCC.

The table lists this clonotype with many counts. The J gene is TRBJ2-7, the V gene TRBV20-1, with 7 bases fitting TRBD2. The ends lost 4 bases at V and 2 bases at J; junction bases unmatched: 5. Germline V gives CDR1 DFQATT, CDR2 SNEGSKA (reference sequence). This CDR3 has 13 amino acids. In DNA form, the CDR3 reads TGCAGTGCTACTAGCGGCCAGACCTACGAGCAGTACTTC. Its protein is CSATSGQTYEQYF.

This clonotype was seen repeatedly, ten times or more. V usage is TRBV28 and J usage is TRBJ1-5; possible D gene TRBD1, 6 bases. Germline V gene lookup returns CDR1 MDHEN and CDR2 SYDVKM. V lost 6 bases to trimming and J lost 7 bases, with 13 bases between them. The CDR3 is 13 residues long. CDR3: CASRETGYQPQHF. CDR3 DNA sequence: TGTGCCAGCAGAGAGACAGGATACCAGCCCCAGCATTTT.

This clonotype was seen at least ten times. The chain uses TRBV7-2 and TRBJ2-7, with 11 nucleotides matching TRBD2. The junction had 7 bases not matched to a gene; V was cut back by 5 bases and J by 4 bases. The CDR3 loop spans 15 amino acids. In germline, CDR1 is SGHTA, CDR2 FQGNSA. The CDR3 sequence: CASSKTSGVEYEQYF. CDR3 nucleotides: TGTGCCAGCAGCAAGACTAGCGGGGTCGAATACGAGCAGTACTTC. Based on the CDR3 plus reference TRBV7-2 and TRBJ2-7, the full variable domain is GAGVSQSPSNKVTEKGKDVELRCDPISGHTALYWYRQSLGQGLEFLIYFQGNSAPDKSGLPSDRFSAERTGGSVSTLTIQRTQQEDSAVYLCASSKTSGVEYEQYFGPGTRLTVT.

This clonotype came up many times. The chain combines TRBV28 with TRBJ2-7; 8 bases match TRBD2. The CDR3 runs 15 residues. CDR1 is MDHEN, CDR2 SYDVKM, per germline. V shed 3 bases, J shed 1 base, and the junction held 5 bases outside the gene matches. The chain's CDR3 is CASSFTGGKSYEQYF. In nucleotides, the CDR3 is TGTGCCAGCAGTTTTACGGGAGGGAAATCCTACGAGCAGTACTTC.

The rearrangement uses TRBV27 and TRBJ1-5; no firm D call. Germline V gives CDR1 MNHEY, CDR2 SMNVEV (reference sequence). CDR3 length: 14 residues. Deletions cut 0 bases from V and 7 bases from J, with 10 bases between. Here the CDR3 reads CASSLSAGIQPQHF. The DNA for the CDR3 is TGTGCCAGCAGTTTATCGGCCGGGATCCAGCCCCAGCATTTT.

There are a few counts of this clonotype. The V and J genes are TRBV7-2 and TRBJ2-7, with 9 nucleotides matching TRBD1. The CDR3 has 14 residues. After removal of 5 bases from V and 6 bases from J, the junction contained 8 bases not matched to a gene. CDR1 is SGHTA and CDR2 is FQGNSA in the germline V gene. CDR3 region: CASSPWDRAGEQYF. The CDR3 nucleotides are TGTGCCAGCAGCCCTTGGGACAGGGCGGGCGAGCAGTACTTC.

This clonotype was counted at least ten times. The J gene is TRBJ2-2, the V gene TRBV5-1, with 7 bases matching TRBD1. J lost 10 bases, V lost 0 bases, and 12 bases had no gene match. The CDR3 has 16 residues. Germline CDR1 and CDR2: SGHRS and YFSETQ. The CDR3 coding sequence is TGCGCCAGCAGCTTGGTGACCGGGACAGACGCCTCGGAGCTGTTTTTT. This translates into CASSLVTGTDASELFF. The full variable domain, with the rest looked up from reference TRBV5-1 and TRBJ2-2, is KAGVTQTPRYLIKTRGQQVTLSCSPISGHRSVSWYQQTPGQGLQFLFEYFSETQRNKGNFPGRFSGRQFSNSRSEMNVSTLELGDSALYLCASSLVTGTDASELFFGEGSRLTVL.